What follows are 30 T cell receptor beta chains derived from one specimen sequenced in a study of cytomegalovirus exposure and HLA in healthy donors. Primers for the PCR totalled 60 Vbeta and 13 Jbeta. Data came from immunoSEQ multiplex PCR; TCRdb stores just in-frame clones and leaves some out. The repertoire holds about 140,000 clones, with about 9.2% as singletons. Source material: PBMCs. The receptors derive from a woman in her thirties or forties in good health and CMV-seropositive.

The CDR3 nucleotides read TGTGCCAGTACCAAAGGGGCTAGCGGGACTACCGGGGAGCTGTTTTTT. Translating gives CASTKGASGTTGELFF. The rearrangement uses TRBV19 and TRBJ2-2; TRBD2 aligns across 9 bases. The germline gives CDR1 LNHDA, CDR2 SQIVND (reference sequence). This CDR3 comprises 16 residues. V lost 7 bases, J lost 5 bases, and 11 bases stayed unmatched.

The V and J genes are TRBV18 and TRBJ1-5, with D perhaps matching TRBD1 (5 bases). Germline loops: CDR1 KGHSH, CDR2 LQKENI. The ends were cut back, 2 bases at V and 0 bases at J, with 11 bases in the middle. The CDR3 is 16 amino acids. The CDR3 DNA follows: TGTGCCAGCTCACCAGTTCAGGGACTTAGCAATCAGCCCCAGCATTTT. It codes for CASSPVQGLSNQPQHF. Complete variable domain (other parts from reference TRBV18 and TRBJ1-5): NAGVMQNPRHLVRRRGQEARLRCSPMKGHSHVYWYRQLPEEGLKFMVYLQKENIIDESGMPKERFSAEFPKEGPSILRIQQVVRGDSAAYFCASSPVQGLSNQPQHFGDGTRLSIL.

The rearrangement uses TRBV27 and TRBJ1-2; unclear D gene. V gave up 3 bases and J gave up 4 bases, with 9 bases separating them. The germline V gene encodes CDR1 MNHEY and CDR2 SMNVEV (reference sequence). This CDR3 is built from 13 residues. CDR3 protein: CASSFSRTYGYTF. CDR3 in DNA: TGTGCCAGCAGTTTCTCCAGAACCTATGGCTACACCTTC.

V usage is TRBV5-4 and J usage is TRBJ2-2; no clear D gene. The V gene lost 3 bases and the J gene lost 6 bases, with 9 bases spanning the gap. The CDR3 sequence is 13 residues long. The germline CDR1 and CDR2 sequences are SGHNT and YYREEE (reference sequence). The CDR3 region has the DNA TGTGCCAGCAGCTGGCTGGCCTCCGGGGAGCTGTTTTTT. This encodes CASSWLASGELFF.

V and J are TRBV2 and TRBJ1-1; 8 bases are shared with TRBD1. The CDR3 totals 15 residues. V shed 4 bases and J 8 bases; nucleotides not matched to a gene: 12. CDR1 SNHLY and CDR2 FYNNEI come from the germline V gene. As DNA, the CDR3 is TGTGCCAGCAGTGGGTCGGACAGGGTAAAGGTGGAAGCTTTCTTT. Protein sequence: CASSGSDRVKVEAFF.

Only a few counts were recorded for this clone. V gene TRBV7-8 combines with J gene TRBJ2-5, with TRBD2 as a possible D gene (6 bases). Germline CDR1 and CDR2: SGHVS and FQNEAQ. CDR3 length: 14 residues. Trimming pared 7 bases from V and 4 bases from J, leaving 16 bases between. CDR3 protein: CASNLPGVGETQYF. The CDR3 DNA sequence: TGTGCCAGCAATTTGCCGGGAGTGGGAGAGACCCAGTACTTC.

In this sample, this clone turned up a few times. The J gene is TRBJ1-2, the V gene TRBV7-2; 9 nucleotides line up with TRBD1. The J segment lost 5 bases and the V segment lost 5 bases, leaving 3 bases of the junction unmatched. The CDR3 is 13 amino acids. Germline CDR1 and CDR2: SGHTA and FQGNSA. The CDR3 loop reads CASSPGQGYGYTF. The CDR3 coding sequence is TGTGCCAGCAGCCCCGGACAGGGGTATGGCTACACCTTC.

In this sample, this clone turned up a few times. CDR3 in amino acids: CASSSTAGSNGYTF. In nucleotides, the CDR3 is TGCGCCAGCAGCTCCACCGCGGGGTCGAACGGCTACACCTTC. The genes are TRBV5-1 and TRBJ1-2; no clear D. The CDR3 has 14 residues. Germline assignment: CDR1 SGHRS and CDR2 YFSETQ. V lost 3 bases and J 8 bases, leaving 17 bases between the germline ends. The entire variable domain, with the rest obtained from reference TRBV5-1 and TRBJ1-2, is as follows: KAGVTQTPRYLIKTRGQQVTLSCSPISGHRSVSWYQQTPGQGLQFLFEYFSETQRNKGNFPGRFSGRQFSNSRSEMNVSTLELGDSALYLCASSSTAGSNGYTFGSGTRLTVV.

About this clone itself: Because the CDR3 is missing its conserved closing phenylalanine or tryptophan, this is likely a read error. V gene TRBV5-1 combines with J gene TRBJ1-1, with D unclear. The CDR3 extends over 16 amino acids. V was clipped by 0 bases and J by 0 bases, with 12 bases between them. Per germline, CDR1 SGHRS and CDR2 YFSETQ. CDR3 nucleotides: TGCGCCAGCAGCTTGGACCGGCCGGGAATGAACACTGAAGCTTTCTCT. Translated: CASSLDRPGMNTEAFS.

The table lists this clone with a few counts. The genes are TRBV6-5 and TRBJ1-5; 11 bases are shared with TRBD1. CDR1 MNHEY and CDR2 SVGAGI come from the germline V gene. The junction had 5 bases not matched to a gene; V was cut back by 6 bases and J by 7 bases. This CDR3 contains 14 residues. Here the CDR3 reads CASRERDRGQPQHF. CDR3 coding DNA: TGTGCCAGCAGGGAGAGGGACAGGGGGCAGCCCCAGCATTTT.

This clone was counted a few times. The chain recombines TRBV5-1 with TRBJ2-1; weak D call: TRBD2 (7 bases). Germline values: CDR1 SGHRS, CDR2 YFSETQ. The CDR3 length is 15 residues. The V end lost 0 bases, the J end lost 7 bases, and 14 bases lay between the germline ends. The CDR3 DNA sequence: TGCGCCAGCAGCTTGGAGGGGGGGGCAGGGAATGAGCAGTTCTTC. This encodes CASSLEGGAGNEQFF. Combining the CDR3 with reference TRBV5-1 and TRBJ2-1 gives the whole variable domain KAGVTQTPRYLIKTRGQQVTLSCSPISGHRSVSWYQQTPGQGLQFLFEYFSETQRNKGNFPGRFSGRQFSNSRSEMNVSTLELGDSALYLCASSLEGGAGNEQFFGPGTRLTVL.

A few counts support this clone. The gene calls are TRBV10-1 and TRBJ1-4; D unresolved. The length of the CDR3 is 11 residues. V lost 4 bases and J lost 8, with 5 bases in between. Germline loops: CDR1 WNHNN, CDR2 SYGVQD (reference sequence). The CDR3 protein is CASSGGEKLFF. DNA of the CDR3: TGCGCCAGCAGTGGAGGGGAAAAACTGTTTTTT.

The table lists this clone with a few counts. CDR3 amino acids: CASSLDPVPNSPLHF. The CDR3 DNA sequence: TGTGCCAGCAGCTTAGATCCGGTGCCGAATTCACCCCTCCACTTT. This chain uses TRBV11-2 with TRBJ1-6; D is undetermined. V dropped 0 bases and J dropped 7 bases, with 10 bases sitting between them. The CDR3 has 15 amino acids. Germline values: CDR1 SGHAT, CDR2 FQNNGV. Using reference TRBV11-2 and TRBJ1-6 for the parts outside the CDR3, the full variable domain is EAGVAQSPRYKIIEKRQSVAFWCNPISGHATLYWYQQILGQGPKLLIQFQNNGVVDDSQLPKDRFSAERLKGVDSTLKIQPAKLEDSAVYLCASSLDPVPNSPLHFGNGTRLTVT.

This clone was observed a few times. The chain has TRBV6-1 and TRBJ2-5, with D hard to call. The CDR3 extends over 15 amino acids. The ends were cut back, 0 bases at V and 0 bases at J, with 8 bases in the middle. In germline, CDR1 is MNHNS, CDR2 SASEGT. This CDR3 is CASSEATPYQETQYF. CDR3 DNA: TGTGCCAGCAGTGAAGCGACACCGTACCAAGAGACCCAGTACTTC.

This clone turned up a few times. The V and J genes are TRBV5-1 and TRBJ2-7, with 9 bases aligning to TRBD2. Germline trimming cut 7 bases from V and 1 base from J; bases unmatched to any gene: 6. The CDR3 loop spans 14 amino acids. Germline CDR1 and CDR2: SGHRS and YFSETQ. The CDR3 sequence is CASSRTSESYEQYF. The DNA for the CDR3 is TGCGCCAGCTCCCGGACTAGCGAATCCTACGAGCAGTACTTC.

CDR3 DNA: TGCAGCGTTGAAGAGGCGGGTAGCACAGATACGCAGTATTTT. Its translation: CSVEEAGSTDTQYF. J is TRBJ2-3 and V is TRBV29-1; D is perhaps TRBD2 (5 bases). Germline loops: CDR1 SQVTM, CDR2 ANQGSEA. Trimming cost V 0 bases and J 0 bases, with 7 bases left between them. This CDR3 region has 14 residues.

This clone appeared many times. J is TRBJ2-1 and V is TRBV19; TRBD1 might be the D (6 bases). CDR3 size: 14 residues. Germline CDR1 LNHDA, CDR2 SQIVND (reference sequence). Trimming stripped 6 bases from V and 5 bases from J, with 14 bases between. The CDR3 DNA is TGTGCCAGTAGCCACAGGGCAAACAACAATGAGCAGTTCTTC. Translated: CASSHRANNNEQFF.

This clone was counted between two and nine times. V usage is TRBV9 and J usage is TRBJ1-2; 7 positions agree with TRBD1. Germline trimming cut 4 bases from V and 1 base from J; bases unmatched to any gene: 7. This CDR3 is 15 amino acids long. Per germline, CDR1 SGDLS and CDR2 YYNGEE. CDR3 sequence: CASSPHRGLNYGYTF. In DNA, the CDR3 is TGTGCCAGCAGCCCCCACAGGGGACTTAACTATGGCTACACCTTC.

The V and J genes are TRBV5-4 and TRBJ2-7; 8 bases align to TRBD1. The CDR3 length is 15 residues. V lost 1 base to trimming and J lost 3 bases; unmatched junction nucleotides: 6. Germline V lookup: CDR1 SGHNT, CDR2 YYREEE (reference sequence). The CDR3 DNA follows: TGTGCCAGCAGCTTGAAGCAGGGGGCAGGCTACGAGCAGTACTTC. Encoded protein: CASSLKQGAGYEQYF.

The sample holds a few counts of this clone. The genes are TRBV6-5 and TRBJ2-2, with D maybe TRBD2 (5 bases). CDR1 is MNHEY, CDR2 SVGAGI, per germline. This CDR3 contains 13 residues. Trimming stripped 6 bases from V and 7 bases from J, with 12 bases between. In DNA form, the CDR3 reads TGTGCCAGCAGCTTCCGGGATGGCGGGGAGCTGTTTTTT. Protein: CASSFRDGGELFF.

This clone was observed a handful of times. The chain combines TRBV2 with TRBJ1-1, with TRBD1 matching 8 bases. CDR1 is SNHLY and CDR2 is FYNNEI in the germline V gene. The CDR3 is 16 residues long. With 0 bases clipped from V and 1 base from J, the junction kept 4 bases outside the gene matches. The DNA of the CDR3 is TGTGCCAGCAGTGAAGCCTTGGGACAGGCGAACACTGAAGCTTTCTTT. Translating gives CASSEALGQANTEAFF.

The CDR3 is CASSVVEEGAYGYTF. CDR3 coding DNA: TGTGCCAGCAGCGTAGTAGAAGAGGGCGCCTATGGCTACACCTTC. The chain uses TRBV9 and TRBJ1-2; D is undetermined. Germline-derived CDR1 and CDR2 are SGDLS and YYNGEE. V was pared by 0 bases and J by 4 bases, with 13 bases between. CDR3 length: 15 residues.

This clone occurred a few times. The CDR3 DNA sequence: TGTGCCAGCAGCCCACAGGGCCCCACTGTAGATGGCTACACCTTC. The encoded protein is CASSPQGPTVDGYTF. The chain links TRBV14 to TRBJ1-2; D is possibly TRBD1 (6 bases). The ends were cut back, 4 bases at V and 6 bases at J, with 18 bases in the middle. This CDR3 has 15 residues. The germline V gene has CDR1 SGHDN and CDR2 FVKESK. Complete variable domain (other parts from reference TRBV14 and TRBJ1-2): EAGVTQFPSHSVIEKGQTVTLRCDPISGHDNLYWYRRVMGKEIKFLLHFVKESKQDESGMPNNRFLAERTGGTYSTLKVQPAELEDSGVYFCASSPQGPTVDGYTFGSGTRLTVV.

This clone was counted only a few times. This rearrangement joins TRBV6-1 to TRBJ2-1; tentatively, D is TRBD2 (6 bases). CDR3 size: 12 residues. The germline V gene encodes CDR1 MNHNS and CDR2 SASEGT. V lost 3 bases and J lost 9, with 9 bases in between. CDR3 bases: TGTGCCAGCAGTGATCTAGCGAGTGAGCAGTTCTTC. This codes for CASSDLASEQFF.

The chain carries TRBV5-6 and TRBJ1-3, with D hard to call. The V end was cut by 0 bases, the J end by 0 bases, with 7 bases between. This CDR3 region has 15 residues. Germline V gives CDR1 SGHDT, CDR2 YYEEEE. CDR3 in DNA: TGTGCCAGCAGCTTGGGGCTGTACTCTGGAAACACCATATATTTT. Amino acid sequence: CASSLGLYSGNTIYF. Full variable domain (remainder filled in from reference TRBV5-6 and TRBJ1-3): DAGVTQSPTHLIKTRGQQVTLRCSPKSGHDTVSWYQQALGQGPQFIFQYYEEEERQRGNFPDRFSGHQFPNYSSELNVNALLLGDSALYLCASSLGLYSGNTIYFGEGSWLTVV.

J is TRBJ2-7 and V is TRBV20-1, with D maybe TRBD2 (6 bases). Germline loops: CDR1 DFQATT, CDR2 SNEGSKA (reference sequence). V lost 3 bases and J lost 7, with 10 bases in between. This CDR3 region has 11 residues. The chain's CDR3 is CSARARGEQYF. The CDR3 DNA reads TGCAGTGCTAGGGCCCGGGGGGAGCAGTACTTC.

This clone occurred a few times. The J gene is TRBJ2-1, the V gene TRBV19, with D perhaps TRBD1 (6 bases). CDR3 length equals 13 residues. CDR1 LNHDA and CDR2 SQIVND come from the germline V gene (reference sequence). The germline V and J ends were trimmed by 8 bases and 1 base, with 9 bases remaining between them. Written as DNA, the CDR3 is TGTGCCAGTTCGGACAGTTCCTACAATGAGCAGTTCTTC. Translated, it gives CASSDSSYNEQFF.

The chain joins TRBV2 to TRBJ1-5, with D unresolved. Trimming took off 3 bases at V and 9 bases at J, with 9 bases between the two ends. CDR1 and CDR2 from the germline V gene are SNHLY and FYNNEI. The CDR3 is 12 residues long. This CDR3 is CASSDPSSPQHF. The CDR3 DNA sequence: TGTGCCAGCAGTGACCCTTCTTCGCCCCAGCATTTT.

This clone showed up just a few times. The genes are TRBV4-1 and TRBJ1-2, with 10 bases matching TRBD1. V lost 1 base to trimming and J lost 0 bases; unmatched junction nucleotides: 14. There are 20 residues in the CDR3. The germline CDR1 and CDR2 sequences are MGHRA and YSYEKL. CDR3 DNA: TGCGCCAGCAGCCAAGCCGGTCGCGGACAGGGGGGACATGCTAACTATGGCTACACCTTC. It translates to CASSQAGRGQGGHANYGYTF.

This clone appeared a few times. This chain uses TRBV28 with TRBJ2-2, with D uncertain. Germline values: CDR1 MDHEN, CDR2 SYDVKM. The CDR3 runs 15 residues. V was shortened by 5 bases and J by 0 bases, with 10 bases between the two germline ends. DNA for the CDR3: TGTGCCAGCAGTCCTATGGTCGCGAACACCGGGGAGCTGTTTTTT. It specifies CASSPMVANTGELFF. Supplemented by reference TRBV28 and TRBJ2-2, the full variable domain reads DVKVTQSSRYLVKRTGEKVFLECVQDMDHENMFWYRQDPGLGLRLIYFSYDVKMKEKGDIPEGYSVSREKKERFSLILESASTNQTSMYLCASSPMVANTGELFFGEGSRLTVL.